This T cell receptor (beta chain) was sequenced in a study of T cell repertoires in cytomegalovirus infection. Study outcomes and limitations: CMV-specific TCR beta clonotypes restricted by HLA-C dominated the ex vivo response.

TCRdb reprocessed the reads via MiXCR and lists one record per CDR3 protein. This sample has about 83,000 distinct CDR3 sequences, with roughly a quarter found just once. This CDR3 has 16 residues. The junction had 10 bases not matched to a gene; V was cut back by 6 bases and J by 8 bases. In its sample, this clonotype was seen a few times. Its target is unknown. The sequence was collected from a human donor in good health (CMV status not recorded). Some clones in this sample may be carry-over from other donors' samples. Specimen: CD8+ T cells from cultured PBMCs, collected from culture after CMV antigen stimulation. The chain uses TRBV12-3 or TRBV12-4 and TRBJ2-1; 13 positions agree with TRBD2. CDR3 nucleotide sequence: TGTGCCAGCAGGAACCAACTAGCGGGGGGGCGGTATGAGCAGTTCTTC. It codes for CASRNQLAGGRYEQFF.